The next 8 T cell receptor beta chains were all read from a single sample in a study of T cell repertoires in cytomegalovirus infection (dated by TCRdb to the late 2010s). Instrument on record: Illumina HiSeq 1500. The raw public reads went through TCRdb reprocessing: fastp at Q25, MiXCR clone calling, in-frame beta chains kept. Every CDR3 protein is listed once, alongside the most common genes and DNA of its rows. Across this sample there are roughly 250,000 distinct CDR3 sequences, with over 20% seen only once. Of the sample, 15% to 20% is held by the ten largest clones. Specimen: CD8+ T cells from PBMCs. The receptors here all came from a human donor in good health (CMV status not recorded). Some clones in this sample may be carry-over from other donors' samples.

This chain joins TRBV28 and TRBJ2-3; 7 positions match TRBD2. The CDR3 runs 16 residues. CDR1 is MDHEN, CDR2 SYDVKM, per germline. V was pared by 4 bases and J by 6 bases, with 13 bases of the junction left unmatched. The chain's CDR3 is CASSSTYQDGGDTQYF. The CDR3 bases are TGTGCCAGCAGTTCGACTTATCAAGACGGGGGGGATACGCAGTATTTT.

The CDR3 spells CASSSPGQFPRDEQFF. As DNA, the CDR3 is TGTGCCAGCAGTTCCCCGGGACAGTTTCCTCGGGATGAGCAGTTCTTC. This chain links TRBV12-3 or TRBV12-4 with TRBJ2-1; 7 bases agree with TRBD1. CDR3 length: 16 residues. V was clipped by 4 bases and J by 8 bases; unmatched bases: 14.

In its sample, this clonotype was seen many times. The rearrangement links TRBV20-1 to TRBJ2-1, with 7 nucleotides matching TRBD1. CDR1 is DFQATT, CDR2 SNEGSKA, per germline (reference sequence). V shed 0 bases, J shed 3 bases, and the junction held 2 bases outside the gene matches. This CDR3 has 14 amino acids. The CDR3 nucleotides are TGCAGTGCTAGAGATTGGGACAGCTACAATGAGCAGTTCTTC. Protein product: CSARDWDSYNEQFF.

This clonotype has a handful of counts. V gene TRBV11-2 combines with J gene TRBJ1-1, with 7 bases fitting TRBD1. V lost 1 base, J lost 5 bases, and 4 bases stayed unmatched. The CDR3 totals 14 residues. Germline assignment: CDR1 SGHAT and CDR2 FQNNGV. CDR3 in amino acids: CASSLARGRTEAFF. Written as DNA, the CDR3 is TGTGCCAGCAGCTTAGCCAGGGGGAGGACTGAAGCTTTCTTT.

This clonotype was observed many times. The chain has TRBV20-1 and TRBJ2-5; 11 nucleotides align to TRBD2. V trimming: 3 bases; J trimming: 2 bases; junction bases outside the gene matches: 11. Looked up from germline, CDR1 is DFQATT and CDR2 is SNEGSKA (reference sequence). The CDR3 covers 17 residues. The CDR3 nucleotides read TGCAGTGCTAGGGGGACCACTAGCGGGGGCCCACAAGAGACCCAGTACTTC. Amino acids: CSARGTTSGGPQETQYF.

The chain links TRBV11-2 to TRBJ1-1; no reliable D call. The length of the CDR3 is 14 residues. Germline loops: CDR1 SGHAT, CDR2 FQNNGV. V was trimmed by 0 bases and J by 10 bases, leaving 15 bases between them. The CDR3 nucleotides are TGTGCCAGCAGCTTAGACCGGGGTCGGTCTTTAGCTTTCTTT. It translates to CASSLDRGRSLAFF. The variable domain in full, with the rest retrieved from reference TRBV11-2 and TRBJ1-1, is EAGVAQSPRYKIIEKRQSVAFWCNPISGHATLYWYQQILGQGPKLLIQFQNNGVVDDSQLPKDRFSAERLKGVDSTLKIQPAKLEDSAVYLCASSLDRGRSLAFFGQGTRLTVV.

The chain is built from TRBV27 and TRBJ2-7, with 9 nucleotides matching TRBD1. Germline V gene data show CDR1 as MNHEY and CDR2 as SMNVEV (reference sequence). The CDR3 has 15 amino acids. J lost 3 bases, V lost 3 bases, and 6 bases had no gene match. This CDR3 is CASSFSGTGNYEQYF. The CDR3, as DNA: TGTGCCAGCAGTTTTTCCGGGACAGGGAACTACGAGCAGTACTTC.

The rearrangement uses TRBV7-9 and TRBJ2-1; TRBD1 is a possible D gene (5 bases). Germline assignment: CDR1 SEHNR and CDR2 FQNEAQ (reference sequence). The CDR3 length is 15 residues. Trimming removed 5 bases at V and 6 bases at J, with 17 bases between. CDR3 sequence reads: CASSRPPGLVNEQFF. In nucleotides, the CDR3 is TGTGCCAGCAGCCGTCCCCCAGGGCTGGTCAATGAGCAGTTCTTC.